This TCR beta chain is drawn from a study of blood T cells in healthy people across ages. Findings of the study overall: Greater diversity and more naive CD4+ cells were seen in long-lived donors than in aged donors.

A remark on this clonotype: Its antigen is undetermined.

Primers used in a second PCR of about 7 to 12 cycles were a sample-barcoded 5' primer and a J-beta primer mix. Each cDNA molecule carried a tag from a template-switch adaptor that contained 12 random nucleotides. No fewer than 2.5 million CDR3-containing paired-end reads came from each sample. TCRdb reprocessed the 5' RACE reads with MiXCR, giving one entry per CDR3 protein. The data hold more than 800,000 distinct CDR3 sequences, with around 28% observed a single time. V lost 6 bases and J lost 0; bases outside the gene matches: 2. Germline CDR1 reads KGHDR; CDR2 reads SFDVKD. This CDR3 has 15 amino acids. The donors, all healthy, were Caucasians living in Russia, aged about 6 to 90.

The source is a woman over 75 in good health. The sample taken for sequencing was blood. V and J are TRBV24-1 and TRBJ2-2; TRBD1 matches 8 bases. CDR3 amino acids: CATSRTGSNTGELFF. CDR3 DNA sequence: TGTGCCACCAGTAGGACAGGGTCGAACACCGGGGAGCTGTTTTTT.